This T cell receptor (beta chain) was identified during a study of blood T cell repertoires in COVID-19. The overall study: PBMCs, B-cell-depleted T cells, or T cells were the source of the cDNA or gDNA that made up the material.

The germline gives CDR1 GTSNPN, CDR2 SVGIG (reference sequence). The V and J ends lost 0 bases and 2 bases respectively, with 14 bases between them. The CDR3 loop spans 16 amino acids. In the original workflow: Reference gene primers were amplified, and this amplification served to estimate nucleated cell counts. Profiled with immunoSEQ multiplex PCR; TCRdb holds only in-frame clones, not every one. V, J and clone size were drawn from that table, and D and trimming were deduced from the DNA. The sample contains 100,000 to 120,000 clones, over 75% of which appear only once. This clonotype was obtained from a human donor in a cohort sampled during active COVID-19. Sequences were obtained from peripheral blood. The chain links TRBV30 to TRBJ1-5; possibly TRBD1 for D (6 bases). The DNA for the CDR3 is TGTGCCTGGAGTGTACCCACCTCAGGGGGCAATCAGCCCCAGCATTTT. It is translated as CAWSVPTSGGNQPQHF.